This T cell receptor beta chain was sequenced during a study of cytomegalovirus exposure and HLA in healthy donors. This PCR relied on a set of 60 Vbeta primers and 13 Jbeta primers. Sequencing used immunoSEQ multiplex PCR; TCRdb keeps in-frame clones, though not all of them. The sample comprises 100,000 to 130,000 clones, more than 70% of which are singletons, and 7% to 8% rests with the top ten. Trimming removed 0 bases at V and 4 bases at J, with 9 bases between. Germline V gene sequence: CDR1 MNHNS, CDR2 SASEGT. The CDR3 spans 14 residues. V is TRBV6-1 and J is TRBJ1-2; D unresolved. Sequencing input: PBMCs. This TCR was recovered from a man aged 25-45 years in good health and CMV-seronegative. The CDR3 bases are TGTGCCAGCAGTGAAGCGGGAGATATCTATGGCTACACCTTC. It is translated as CASSEAGDIYGYTF.